Listed here are 29 T cell receptor beta chains from one sample, sequenced in a study of follicular helper T cells after annual influenza vaccination (dated by TCRdb to the late 2010s). Sample time point, as interpreted from the label and publication: 2015-2016 season, pre-vaccination. The protocol used for the library was the immunoSEQ multiplex PCR assay. This immuneACCESS table, as held by TCRdb, lists in-frame sequences with V and J called but not all clones. Of the missing ones, under half trace to an unresolved V gene in checked studies; the others have no known cause. Counted in this sample were 9,500 to 15,000 clones; 80% of them appeared once. The biggest ten clones account for roughly 3.5% of the sample. The sequencing here drew on CXCR5+ CD38- circulating T follicular helper cells from blood, taken on the day of influenza vaccination. Explained via the paper, the cell subset or site label denotes: circulating Tfh, non-naive CD4+CXCR5+PD-1+ (ICOS+CD38+ or ICOS-CD38-). The receptors stem from an adult who received the influenza vaccine.

This clone occurred once. The chain has TRBV4-1 and TRBJ1-4; maybe TRBD1 (6 bases). In germline, CDR1 is MGHRA, CDR2 YSYEKL. V lost 1 base to trimming and J lost 7 bases, with 16 bases between them. The CDR3 covers 16 residues. This chain's CDR3 is CASSQAGTQGGEKLFF. CDR3 in DNA: TGCGCCAGCAGCCAAGCCGGGACCCAAGGGGGTGAAAAACTGTTTTTT.

The V call is TRBV5-1, the J call TRBJ2-1; 8 bases line up with TRBD2. CDR1 and CDR2 from the germline V gene are SGHRS and YFSETQ. V dropped 2 bases and J dropped 6; count of bases not matched to a gene: 7. The length of the CDR3 is 15 residues. Here the CDR3 reads CASSFLAGGLNEQFF. CDR3 DNA: TGCGCCAGCAGCTTTTTGGCGGGGGGTCTCAATGAGCAGTTCTTC.

The chain couples TRBV5-1 to TRBJ2-1, with 7 bases that match TRBD1. The junction had 5 bases not matched to a gene; V was cut back by 4 bases and J by 4 bases. CDR3 size: 14 residues. Germline lookup yields CDR1 SGHRS and CDR2 YFSETQ. CDR3 sequence (DNA): TGCGCCAGCAGCACGGGACAGAGTTACAATGAGCAGTTCTTC. The encoded protein is CASSTGQSYNEQFF.

This clone was seen only a few times. The chain combines TRBV6-5 with TRBJ2-5, with 8 bases that match TRBD2. Germline V lookup: CDR1 MNHEY, CDR2 SVGAGI. This CDR3 spans 14 amino acids. The V and J ends lost 6 bases and 5 bases, in that order; junction bases with no gene match: 8. The CDR3: CASSVLRGGETQYF. In DNA form, the CDR3 reads TGTGCCAGCAGCGTTCTACGGGGGGGGGAGACCCAGTACTTC.

V and J are TRBV7-3 and TRBJ2-7; D unclear. This CDR3 is 12 amino acids long. V was cut by 0 bases and J by 4 bases, with 4 bases left in between. Germline V lookup: CDR1 SGHTA, CDR2 FQGTGA. CDR3 loop: CASSLTGYEQYF. CDR3 sequence (DNA): TGTGCCAGCAGCTTAACGGGTTACGAGCAGTACTTC.

V and J are TRBV7-9 and TRBJ1-5; 7 positions agree with TRBD1. CDR1 is SEHNR, CDR2 FQNEAQ, per germline (reference sequence). With 5 bases clipped from V and 3 bases from J, the junction kept 4 bases outside the gene matches. The CDR3 consists of 14 residues. CDR3 protein: CASSPQGTNQPQHF. CDR3 bases: TGTGCCAGCAGCCCACAGGGGACCAATCAGCCCCAGCATTTT.

This chain uses TRBV4-3 with TRBJ2-2; 9 nucleotides match TRBD1. Germline values: CDR1 LGHNA, CDR2 YSLEER. V trimming: 4 bases; J trimming: 5 bases; junction bases outside the gene matches: 8. The length of the CDR3 is 16 residues. The CDR3 reads CASSPNPGQGTGELFF. For the CDR3, the DNA is TGCGCCAGCAGCCCGAACCCCGGACAGGGGACCGGGGAGCTGTTTTTT.

Here the CDR3 DNA reads TGCGCCAGCAGCTTGCGGGGGGGCCCAGATACGCAGTATTTT. Its protein is CASSLRGGPDTQYF. The genes are TRBV5-1 and TRBJ2-3; TRBD2 matches 8 bases. This CDR3 has 14 residues. Germline V lookup: CDR1 SGHRS, CDR2 YFSETQ. Trimming at V came to 1 base and at J to 4 bases, leaving 2 bases not matched to a gene.

This clone was seen only a few times. The rearrangement links TRBV11-3 to TRBJ2-7; D is possibly TRBD2 (6 bases). V lost 3 bases to trimming and J lost 3 bases, with 15 bases between them. This CDR3 is built from 15 residues. Germline CDR1 and CDR2: SGHNT and YENEEA. CDR3 nucleotides: TGTGCCAGCAGCTTGAGGAGCGGGCCCAACTACGAGCAGTACTTC. It is translated as CASSLRSGPNYEQYF. The full variable domain, with the rest looked up from reference TRBV11-3 and TRBJ2-7, is EAGVVQSPRYKIIEKKQPVAFWCNPISGHNTLYWYLQNLGQGPELLIRYENEEAVDDSQLPKDRFSAERLKGVDSTLKIQPAELGDSAVYLCASSLRSGPNYEQYFGPGTRLTVT.

This clone came up a few times. The V gene is TRBV19, the J gene TRBJ1-5, with 9 bases lining up with TRBD1. The CDR3 has 14 amino acids. V lost 6 bases to trimming and J lost 4 bases; unmatched junction nucleotides: 4. The germline gives CDR1 LNHDA, CDR2 SQIVND (reference sequence). In DNA form, the CDR3 reads TGTGCCAGTAGGACAGGGGGTGGAAATCAGCCCCAGCATTTT. Its protein product is CASRTGGGNQPQHF. Using reference TRBV19 and TRBJ1-5 for the parts outside the CDR3, the full variable domain is DGGITQSPKYLFRKEGQNVTLSCEQNLNHDAMYWYRQDPGQGLRLIYYSQIVNDFQKGDIAEGYSVSREKKESFPLTVTSAQKNPTAFYLCASRTGGGNQPQHFGDGTRLSIL.

A few counts support this clone. This chain joins TRBV19 and TRBJ2-3; 7 nucleotides agree with TRBD2. Unmatched junction bases numbered 10, after V lost 7 bases and J lost 9 bases. Looked up from germline, CDR1 is LNHDA and CDR2 is SQIVND (reference sequence). The CDR3 spans 13 residues. CDR3: CASMGTGGGTQYF. As DNA, the CDR3 is TGTGCCAGTATGGGGACTGGGGGAGGGACGCAGTATTTT.

The rearrangement links TRBV18 to TRBJ1-3; no clear D. The CDR3 has 16 amino acids. V lost 5 bases to trimming and J lost 2 bases, with 16 bases between them. Germline lookup yields CDR1 KGHSH and CDR2 LQKENI. The CDR3 nucleotides are TGTGCCAGCTCAGAGGCTGCGGGGAGCGCTGGAAACACCATATATTTT. Amino acids: CASSEAAGSAGNTIYF.

V is TRBV14 and J is TRBJ2-3; no firm D call. The CDR3 is 15 amino acids. Germline lookup yields CDR1 SGHDN and CDR2 FVKESK. Trimming shortened V by 2 bases and J by 3 bases, and 12 bases separated the two germline ends. CDR3 sequence reads: CASSQLSVTTDTQYF. CDR3 DNA: TGTGCCAGCAGCCAACTTAGTGTGACGACAGATACGCAGTATTTT.

The chain couples TRBV19 to TRBJ2-6, with 8 nucleotides matching TRBD2. The germline gives CDR1 LNHDA, CDR2 SQIVND (reference sequence). This CDR3 region has 16 residues. J was trimmed by 4 bases and V by 8 bases; bases with no gene match: 10. The CDR3 spells CASSLAAASGANVLTF. The CDR3 bases are TGTGCCAGTTCACTAGCGGCGGCCTCCGGGGCCAACGTCCTGACTTTC.

Only one count was recorded for this clone. The chain combines TRBV5-1 with TRBJ2-5, with a weak D call TRBD2 (5 bases). Trimming removed 8 bases from V and 2 bases from J, with 13 bases in between. Germline V CDR1 and CDR2: SGHRS, YFSETQ. There are 13 residues in the CDR3. Here the CDR3 DNA reads TGCGCCAGTGGTCGAGGGCTACAAGAGACCCAGTACTTC. Translation gives CASGRGLQETQYF.

The chain couples TRBV18 to TRBJ2-1, with a weak D call TRBD2 (5 bases). This CDR3 comprises 14 residues. V was pared by 2 bases and J by 10 bases, with 15 bases between. Germline loops: CDR1 KGHSH, CDR2 LQKENI. As DNA, the CDR3 is TGTGCCAGCTCACCAGATTCAGGAGGTTGGGAGCAGTTCTTC. It yields the protein CASSPDSGGWEQFF.

This chain uses TRBV7-2 with TRBJ2-1; 8 nucleotides line up with TRBD2. The V segment lost 5 bases and the J segment 2 bases; nucleotides outside the gene matches: 11. The germline V gene encodes CDR1 SGHTA and CDR2 FQGNSA. The CDR3 is 17 residues long. The CDR3 loop is CASSIRLTGGPYNEQFF. The CDR3, as DNA: TGTGCCAGCAGCATACGCCTAACGGGGGGGCCCTACAATGAGCAGTTCTTC.

The chain carries TRBV18 and TRBJ2-7; perhaps TRBD1 as D (6 bases). The CDR3 is made up of 13 amino acids. Germline V gene data show CDR1 as KGHSH and CDR2 as LQKENI. V shed 6 bases and J shed 2 bases, with 11 bases lying between them. This chain's CDR3 is CASSRTDAYEQYF. CDR3 DNA sequence: TGTGCCAGCTCCCGGACAGACGCCTACGAGCAGTACTTC.

The CDR3 DNA follows: TGTGCCAGCAGGGGGGATAACAATCAGCCCCAGCATTTT. As protein: CASRGDNNQPQHF. This chain joins TRBV2 and TRBJ1-5; maybe TRBD1 (5 bases). CDR3 length equals 13 residues. Germline CDR1 SNHLY, CDR2 FYNNEI. V lost 6 bases and J lost 3, with 9 bases in between. Drawing the rest from reference TRBV2 and TRBJ1-5, the complete variable domain is EPEVTQTPSHQVTQMGQEVILRCVPISNHLYFYWYRQILGQKVEFLVSFYNNEISEKSEIFDDQFSVERPDGSNFTLKIRSTKLEDSAMYFCASRGDNNQPQHFGDGTRLSIL.

This chain links TRBV6-1 with TRBJ2-5, with D hard to call. Judging by the DNA end, TRBJ2-7 fits better; the J call may be wrong. CDR3 length: 13 amino acids. Looked up from germline, CDR1 is MNHNS and CDR2 is SASEGT. The CDR3 loop is CASSEKIPYEQYF. In nucleotides, the CDR3 is TGTGCCAGCAGTGAAAAGATCCCCTACGAGCAGTACTTC.

A few counts support this clone. The chain is built from TRBV11-1 and TRBJ1-1, with 7 bases that match TRBD1. Germline values: CDR1 SGHAT, CDR2 FQDESV (reference sequence). The ends lost 8 bases at V and 2 bases at J; junction bases unmatched: 5. This CDR3 contains 13 residues. CDR3 sequence: CASSGQQNTEAFF. Here the CDR3 DNA reads TGTGCCAGCTCGGGACAGCAAAACACTGAAGCTTTCTTT.

The chain has TRBV4-2 and TRBJ2-5; 14 nucleotides line up with TRBD2. This CDR3 comprises 17 residues. Per the germline V gene, CDR1 is LGHNA and CDR2 is YNFKEQ. The V and J ends lost 0 bases and 4 bases, in that order; junction bases with no gene match: 4. CDR3 in amino acids: CASSQDSTSGGGETQYF. CDR3 coding DNA: TGTGCCAGCAGCCAAGACTCGACTAGCGGGGGGGGAGAGACCCAGTACTTC.

The chain joins TRBV19 to TRBJ2-1; D is undetermined. CDR1 is LNHDA, CDR2 SQIVND, per germline (reference sequence). The V and J ends lost 8 bases and 1 base respectively, with 12 bases between them. The CDR3 length is 14 residues. The CDR3 nucleotides read TGTGCCAGTCGGCCGGTAGGATCCTACAATGAGCAGTTCTTC. This codes for CASRPVGSYNEQFF.

The CDR3 loop is CAWSLNGGSGEKLFF. The CDR3 nucleotides are TGTGCCTGGAGTCTAAATGGGGGGTCCGGTGAAAAACTGTTTTTT. This chain joins TRBV30 and TRBJ1-4, with a possible D match to TRBD1 (5 bases). Per germline, CDR1 GTSNPN and CDR2 SVGIG (reference sequence). Trimming took off 2 bases at V and 7 bases at J, with 17 bases between the two ends. This CDR3 has 15 residues.

This clone was observed once. V is TRBV11-2 and J is TRBJ2-7, with D maybe TRBD1 (5 bases). Germline-derived CDR1 and CDR2 are SGHAT and FQNNGV. Trimming pared 5 bases from V and 4 bases from J, leaving 9 bases between. The CDR3 totals 12 residues. CDR3 sequence reads: CASSVQGYEQYF. The CDR3 DNA sequence: TGTGCCAGCAGCGTCCAGGGATACGAGCAGTACTTC. Full variable domain (outside the CDR3, taken from reference TRBV11-2 and TRBJ2-7): EAGVAQSPRYKIIEKRQSVAFWCNPISGHATLYWYQQILGQGPKLLIQFQNNGVVDDSQLPKDRFSAERLKGVDSTLKIQPAKLEDSAVYLCASSVQGYEQYFGPGTRLTVT.

Comment on this clone: Its ends do not fully match the called genes, so a read error is possible. The chain is built from TRBV28 and TRBJ1-2; 9 bases are shared with TRBD1. Germline lookup yields CDR1 MDHEN and CDR2 SYDVKM. CDR3 length equals 15 residues. CDR3 region: CLSGGGQGTAWGYTF. CDR3 bases: TGCCTCAGCGGGGGGGGACAGGGAACGGCGTGGGGCTACACCTTC.

The chain couples TRBV10-3 to TRBJ2-3, with 7 bases fitting TRBD2. Trimming at V came to 6 bases and at J to 1 base, leaving 10 bases not matched to a gene. Germline CDR1 and CDR2: ENHRY and SYGVKD. The CDR3 is 16 amino acids. CDR3 amino acids: CAISLSSAGRTDTQYF. CDR3 nucleotides: TGTGCCATCAGCCTATCATCAGCGGGGCGCACAGATACGCAGTATTTT.

This chain connects TRBV5-1 to TRBJ1-1; TRBD1 is a possible D gene (5 bases). The CDR3 has 16 amino acids. Looked up from germline, CDR1 is SGHRS and CDR2 is YFSETQ. V lost 4 bases and J 2 bases, leaving 18 bases between the germline ends. CDR3 residues: CASSARVAGDNTEAFF. In nucleotides, the CDR3 is TGCGCCAGCAGCGCCAGGGTTGCGGGGGATAACACTGAAGCTTTCTTT.

The rearrangement joins TRBV6-1 to TRBJ1-3; 7 positions agree with TRBD1. Germline CDR1 MNHNS, CDR2 SASEGT. The trim removed 7 bases at V and 6 bases at J, leaving 6 bases unmatched. The CDR3 covers 13 residues. The CDR3 DNA is TGTGCCAGCACCCTGGGACAGCCAAACACCATATATTTT. It translates to CASTLGQPNTIYF.